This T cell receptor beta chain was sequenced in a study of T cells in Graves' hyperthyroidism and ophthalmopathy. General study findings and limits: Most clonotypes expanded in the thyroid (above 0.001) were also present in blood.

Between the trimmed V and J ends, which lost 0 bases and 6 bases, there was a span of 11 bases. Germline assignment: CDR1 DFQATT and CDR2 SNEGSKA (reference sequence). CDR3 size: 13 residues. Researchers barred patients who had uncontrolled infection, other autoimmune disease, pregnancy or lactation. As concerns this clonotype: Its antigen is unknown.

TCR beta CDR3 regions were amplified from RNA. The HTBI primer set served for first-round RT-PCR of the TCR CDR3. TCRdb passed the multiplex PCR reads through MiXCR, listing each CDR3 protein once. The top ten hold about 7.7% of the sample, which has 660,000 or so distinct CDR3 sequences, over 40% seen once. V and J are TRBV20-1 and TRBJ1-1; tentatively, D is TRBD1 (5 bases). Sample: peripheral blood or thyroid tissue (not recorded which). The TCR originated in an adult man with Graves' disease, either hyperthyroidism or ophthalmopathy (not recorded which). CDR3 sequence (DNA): TGCAGTGCTAGAGAGGGGGGGAAATCTGAAGCTTTCTTT. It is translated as CSAREGGKSEAFF.